A selection of T cell receptor beta chains follows, all from one sample in a study of shared clonotypes between healthy human individuals. Assay: immunoSEQ multiplex PCR; the TCRdb copy retains only in-frame clones and omits some. The sample contains more than 2 million clones, 90% to 95% of which appear only once. Sequenced: naive CD4+ T cells sorted from blood. These receptor sequences come from a man younger than 35 in good health. Each CDR3 is given with its conserved first and last residue. A D gene is named only where the DNA matches it firmly. Some rows have no size entry. The others give once, few or many, or a class for an expanded clone.

j_gene,v_gene,abundance,d_gene,CDR3aa,CDR3nt
TRBJ1-4,TRBV30,NA,NA,CAWSRDTKYEKLFF,TGTGCCTGGAGTAGGGACACGAAGTATGAAAAACTGTTTTTT
TRBJ2-2,TRBV13,NA,NA,CASSLAQTNTGELFF,TGTGCCAGCAGCTTAGCACAGACTAACACCGGGGAGCTGTTTTTT
TRBJ1-2,TRBV9,NA,NA,CASSTTGTLNYGYTF,TGTGCCAGCAGCACAACCGGGACCCTAAACTATGGCTACACCTTC
TRBJ1-6,TRBV5-4,NA,NA,CASSKGGEFNNSPLHF,TGTGCCAGCAGCAAGGGGGGAGAATTCAATAATTCACCCCTCCACTTT
TRBJ2-1,TRBV6-5,NA,TRBD2,CASSRTSGTPNEQFF,TGTGCCAGCAGTAGGACTAGCGGGACACCAAATGAGCAGTTCTTC
TRBJ2-1,TRBV10-3,NA,TRBD2,CAISESGTSGRNEQFF,TGTGCCATCAGTGAGTCCGGGACTAGCGGGAGAAATGAGCAGTTCTTC
TRBJ2-1,TRBV28,NA,NA,CASIRVSSNEQFF,TGTGCCAGCATCCGGGTCTCTTCCAATGAGCAGTTCTTC
TRBJ2-3,TRBV4-3,once,NA,CASSQDYRGTDTQYF,TGCGCCAGCAGCCAAGATTATAGGGGGACAGATACGCAGTATTTT
TRBJ1-3,TRBV5-4,NA,TRBD1,CASSPGTGQGNTIYF,TGTGCCAGCAGCCCGGGGACAGGACAAGGAAACACCATATATTTT
TRBJ1-2,TRBV2,many,NA,CASSEALYQGYTF,TGTGCCAGCAGTGAAGCGCTTTATCAGGGCTACACCTTC